The 20 T cell receptor beta chains presented below share a single source sample, sequenced in a study of T cells in Graves' hyperthyroidism and ophthalmopathy. Amplified regions were TCR beta CDR3 sequences from RNA transcripts. Primed by the HTBI set, a first-round RT-PCR was run on the TCR CDR3. TCRdb itself ran the multiplex PCR reads through MiXCR, one entry per CDR3 protein. This table has 45,000 to 50,000 distinct CDR3 sequences, approximately 49% appearing once. Sequenced: peripheral blood or thyroid tissue (not recorded which). The receptors derive from a woman aged 50 to 60 with Graves' hyperthyroidism.

This clonotype has ten or more counts. The chain joins TRBV4-1 to TRBJ2-5, with D unresolved. V lost 5 bases, J lost 1 base, and 14 bases lay in between. This CDR3 has 15 amino acids. CDR1 is MGHRA, CDR2 YSYEKL, per germline. The CDR3 nucleotides are TGCGCCAGCAGCGCGACGCCTAGTCGCCAAGAGACCCAGTACTTC. This codes for CASSATPSRQETQYF.

As regards this clonotype: The CDR3 end shows no conserved phenylalanine or tryptophan, and so a read error is likely. V is TRBV28 and J is TRBJ1-5, with a tentative D call TRBD1 (6 bases). Germline V gene data show CDR1 as MDHEN and CDR2 as SYDVKM. The CDR3 runs 15 residues. In DNA form, the CDR3 reads TGCGCCAGCAGTTCGGGGGGCGCGCACCATCAGCCCCAGCATCTT. Protein sequence: CASSSGGAHHQPQHL.

This clonotype was detected ten times or more. This chain uses TRBV29-1 with TRBJ2-7; 11 bases match TRBD1. V was clipped by 6 bases and J by 4 bases; unmatched bases: 14. There are 16 residues in the CDR3. Germline values: CDR1 SQVTM, CDR2 ANQGSEA. The CDR3 nucleotides are TGCAGCGTCCCCGCCGTTACAGGACAGGGGGCTTACGAGCAGTACTTC. Protein: CSVPAVTGQGAYEQYF.

The CDR3 spells CASTSGETQYF. DNA for the CDR3: TGCGCCAGCACGTCGGGAGAGACCCAGTACTTC. The rearrangement uses TRBV10-2 and TRBJ2-5; D is unresolved. Germline V gene data show CDR1 as WSHSY and CDR2 as SAAADI. The CDR3 covers 11 residues. V was clipped by 7 bases and J by 4 bases, with 7 bases between them.

On this clonotype itself: Without the conserved terminal phenylalanine or tryptophan, this CDR3 likely stems from a read error. The CDR3 sequence: CSATSPTSGRVEQYS. As DNA, the CDR3 is TGCAGTGCCACGTCCCCGACTAGCGGGAGGGTGGAACAGTACTCC. The rearrangement joins TRBV20-1 to TRBJ2-7, with 14 bases matching TRBD2. Germline CDR1 DFQATT, CDR2 SNEGSKA (reference sequence). This CDR3 region has 15 residues. The J segment lost 10 bases and the V segment lost 6 bases, leaving 14 bases of the junction unmatched.

This clonotype has just one count. The V call is TRBV7-8, the J call TRBJ1-1; no definite D call. Trimming pared 2 bases from V and 4 bases from J, leaving 14 bases between. The CDR3 extends over 15 amino acids. Germline V gene data show CDR1 as SGHVS and CDR2 as FQNEAQ. The chain's CDR3 is CASSLPGSRGTEAFF. Here the CDR3 DNA reads TGTGCCAGCAGCTTACCAGGCAGTCGAGGCACTGAAGCTTTCTTT.

Many counts were recorded for this clonotype. The rearrangement links TRBV20-1 to TRBJ2-3, with TRBD1 identical over 9 bases. Germline CDR1 DFQATT, CDR2 SNEGSKA (reference sequence). The CDR3 covers 13 residues. The V and J ends lost 8 bases and 4 bases, in that order; junction bases with no gene match: 7. CDR3 sequence: CSPRDRVADTQYF. The DNA of the CDR3 is TGCAGTCCCCGGGACAGGGTAGCAGATACGCAGTATTTT.

This clonotype was detected many times. The V call is TRBV7-8, the J call TRBJ2-3; 11 bases are a match to TRBD2. V gave up 5 bases and J gave up 5 bases; unmatched junction bases: 12. This CDR3 is built from 17 residues. Germline CDR1 SGHVS, CDR2 FQNEAQ. CDR3 in DNA: TGTGCCAGCAGCCAACCCCGACTAGCGGGACGGATAGATACGCAGTATTTT. Its protein is CASSQPRLAGRIDTQYF.

Details on this clonotype: One end of the junction does not line up with germline, which may come from a read error. The chain joins TRBV2 to TRBJ2-5, with no clear D. Germline V lookup: CDR1 SNHLY, CDR2 FYNNEI. The CDR3 totals 13 residues. CDR3 in DNA: TGTGCCAGCAATGAAATGGGATGGGAGACCCAGTACTTC. Translating gives CASNEMGWETQYF.

This clonotype was seen only once. The gene calls are TRBV7-6 and TRBJ1-2; 10 positions match TRBD1. Germline trimming cut 5 bases from V and 5 bases from J; bases unmatched to any gene: 2. The germline V gene has CDR1 SGHVS and CDR2 FNYEAQ. CDR3 size: 13 residues. The CDR3 reads CASSRTGGYGYTF. The CDR3 DNA is TGTGCCAGCAGCCGGACAGGGGGATATGGCTACACCTTC.

This chain joins TRBV19 and TRBJ1-2, with 7 nucleotides matching TRBD1. Germline V gene data show CDR1 as LNHDA and CDR2 as SQIVND (reference sequence). The trim removed 9 bases at V and 8 bases at J, leaving 9 bases unmatched. This CDR3 is 12 amino acids long. The CDR3 spells CASNDREGGYTF. Written as DNA, the CDR3 is TGTGCCAGCAACGACAGGGAGGGAGGCTACACCTTC.

V is TRBV7-3 and J is TRBJ2-2, with 10 nucleotides matching TRBD2. The V gene's germline CDR1 is SGHTA and CDR2 FQGTGA. J lost 6 bases, V lost 5 bases, and 9 bases had no gene match. This CDR3 spans 16 amino acids. This CDR3 is CASSRPLAGVAGELFF. For the CDR3, the DNA is TGTGCCAGCAGCCGCCCTCTAGCGGGAGTTGCCGGGGAGCTGTTTTTT.

Many counts were recorded for this clonotype. The chain uses TRBV7-9 and TRBJ2-5; no reliable D call. This CDR3 is 11 amino acids long. The germline gives CDR1 SEHNR, CDR2 FQNEAQ (reference sequence). V shed 5 bases and J shed 4 bases, with 5 bases lying between them. CDR3 DNA: TGTGCCAGCAGCCCCCGAGAGACCCAGTACTTC. This gives the protein CASSPRETQYF.

This clonotype was found once. The chain joins TRBV7-8 to TRBJ2-5, with 11 bases matching TRBD2. Germline V gene sequence: CDR1 SGHVS, CDR2 FQNEAQ. V shed 5 bases and J 2 bases; nucleotides not matched to a gene: 7. This CDR3 has 16 amino acids. As DNA, the CDR3 is TGTGCCAGCAGCCCTCTTAGGACTAGCGGGCAAGAGACCCAGTACTTC. It translates to CASSPLRTSGQETQYF.

About this clonotype itself: The conserved closing phenylalanine or tryptophan is absent in this CDR3, likely reflecting a read error. The chain combines TRBV15 with TRBJ2-7; TRBD2 matches at 9 bases. Germline V gene data show CDR1 as LNHNV and CDR2 as YYDKDF (reference sequence). The CDR3 totals 15 residues. CDR3 in DNA: TGTGCCTCCAGCAGAGATCCACATAGCGGGAGCGAGCAGTACCTC. Translation gives CASSRDPHSGSEQYL.

V usage is TRBV10-3 and J usage is TRBJ2-5; tentatively, D is TRBD2 (5 bases). The V and J ends lost 8 bases and 5 bases respectively, with 9 bases between them. There are 11 residues in the CDR3. The germline V gene encodes CDR1 ENHRY and CDR2 SYGVKD. CDR3 in amino acids: CAIGGWETQYF. CDR3 coding DNA: TGTGCCATCGGCGGGTGGGAGACCCAGTACTTC.

This sequence joins TRBV6-6 and TRBJ1-1, with D unclear. The V gene lost 6 bases and the J gene lost 3 bases, with 11 bases spanning the gap. This CDR3 contains 13 residues. Germline V lookup: CDR1 MNHNY, CDR2 SVGAGI (reference sequence). This CDR3 is CASRQPMDTEAFF. CDR3 DNA: TGTGCCAGCAGACAACCGATGGACACTGAAGCTTTCTTT.

The chain carries TRBV6-6 and TRBJ2-5; D possibly corresponds to TRBD1 (6 bases). CDR1 and CDR2 (germline): MNHNY, SVGAGI (reference sequence). The CDR3 is made up of 11 amino acids. V was trimmed by 7 bases and J by 5 bases, leaving 8 bases between them. CDR3 protein: CASTRGETQYF. CDR3 in DNA: TGTGCCAGCACAAGGGGGGAGACCCAGTACTTC.

This chain connects TRBV5-1 to TRBJ2-7; TRBD2 might be the D (6 bases). The germline V and J ends were trimmed by 1 base and 3 bases, with 11 bases remaining between them. The CDR3 is 14 residues long. Germline CDR1 reads SGHRS; CDR2 reads YFSETQ. The CDR3 coding sequence is TGCGCCAGCAGCTTGCTACGGGGGTACTACGAGCAGTACTTC. Amino acid sequence: CASSLLRGYYEQYF.

This chain uses TRBV7-8 with TRBJ2-3; D may be TRBD2 (5 bases). Germline CDR1 is SGHVS and CDR2 is FQNEAQ. The CDR3 is 15 amino acids. The V and J ends lost 5 bases and 2 bases respectively, with 14 bases between them. CDR3 in DNA: TGTGCCAGCAGCATCGGAAGCGGCTACACAGATACGCAGTATTTT. As protein: CASSIGSGYTDTQYF.